This T cell receptor (beta chain) was sequenced during a study of metastatic and nonmetastatic thyroid tumors. General study results and limits: Benign nodules were reported to have significantly lower TCR beta diversity than malignant thyroid tumors, in blood and tumor.

TCRdb re-called the PCR reads with MiXCR. This sample yields 21,000 or so clones, of which about 15% are seen a single time; 15% to 20% belongs to the top ten. Each patient went into thyroid surgery without having received any treatment. The CDR3 is made up of 15 amino acids. The V end was cut by 3 bases, the J end by 3 bases, with 11 bases between. Germline assignment: CDR1 MNHNS and CDR2 SASEGT. This clone is medium-sized by share. Its antigen remains unidentified. The sequence came from a female donor with papillary thyroid cancer or a benign thyroid nodule (not recorded which). Some clones in this sample may be carry-over from other donors' samples. V usage is TRBV6-1 and J usage is TRBJ2-2; D uncertain. Sequences were obtained from blood. CDR3 coding DNA: TGTGCCAGCAGTGATTTTGAGGCCGACACCGGGGAGCTGTTTTTT. Translation gives CASSDFEADTGELFF.